This T cell receptor (beta chain) was captured in a study of T cell changes during pregnancy in multiple sclerosis. Germline assignment: CDR1 SGDLS and CDR2 YYNGEE. Trimming left V 0 bases short and J 9 bases short, with 16 bases between. The CDR3 extends over 15 amino acids. This table comes from immunoSEQ multiplex PCR, and its TCRdb copy is limited to in-frame clones, with some not included. Here the sample spans 60,000 or so clones, over 90% being singletons. The sequence was collected from a female donor with multiple sclerosis, enrolled in a pregnancy study. Specimen: peripheral blood, collected in the first trimester of pregnancy. J is TRBJ2-1 and V is TRBV9; D is unresolved. This CDR3 is CASSVGLVPLGEQFF. The CDR3 DNA reads as TGTGCCAGCAGCGTAGGGCTAGTCCCCCTAGGTGAGCAGTTCTTC.